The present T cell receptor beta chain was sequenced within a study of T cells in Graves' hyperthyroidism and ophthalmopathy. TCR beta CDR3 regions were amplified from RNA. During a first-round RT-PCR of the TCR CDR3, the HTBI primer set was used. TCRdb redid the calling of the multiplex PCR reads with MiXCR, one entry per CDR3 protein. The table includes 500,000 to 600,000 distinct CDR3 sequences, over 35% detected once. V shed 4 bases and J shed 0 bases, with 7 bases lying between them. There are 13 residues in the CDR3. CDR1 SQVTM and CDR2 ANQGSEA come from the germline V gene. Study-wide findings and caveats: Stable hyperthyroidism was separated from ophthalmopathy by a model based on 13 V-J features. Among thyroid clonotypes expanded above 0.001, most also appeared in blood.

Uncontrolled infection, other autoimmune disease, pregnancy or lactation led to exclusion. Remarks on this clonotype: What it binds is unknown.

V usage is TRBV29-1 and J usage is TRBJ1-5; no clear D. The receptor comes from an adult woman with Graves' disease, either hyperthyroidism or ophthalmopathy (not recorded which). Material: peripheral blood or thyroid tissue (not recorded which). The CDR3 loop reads CSVATNSNQPQHF. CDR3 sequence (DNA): TGCAGCGTTGCTACCAATAGCAATCAGCCCCAGCATTTT.